Presented here are 8 T cell receptor beta chains from one specimen sequenced in a study of T cells in Graves' hyperthyroidism and ophthalmopathy. Amplification of TCR beta CDR3 regions was performed using RNA transcripts as template. Carried out on the TCR CDR3, a first-round RT-PCR used the HTBI primer set. MiXCR was run by TCRdb on the multiplex PCR reads, yielding one entry per CDR3 protein. This sample carries 480,000 or so distinct CDR3 sequences, approximately 48% of them seen once, and the ten largest clones take about 45%. The sequencing input was peripheral blood or thyroid tissue (not recorded which). These receptor sequences come from an adult woman with Graves' disease, either hyperthyroidism or ophthalmopathy (not recorded which).

J is TRBJ1-2 and V is TRBV4-1; the D is unclear. The CDR3 covers 15 residues. Germline V gene data show CDR1 as MGHRA and CDR2 as YSYEKL. Deletions cut 1 base from V and 1 base from J, with 10 bases between. As DNA, the CDR3 is TGCGCCAGCAGCCAAGTTGGCAGTTTTAACTATGGCTACACCTTC. Encoded protein: CASSQVGSFNYGYTF.

This clonotype has a count of ten or more. This chain connects TRBV25-1 to TRBJ2-7; tentative D call: TRBD1 (6 bases). Between the trimmed V and J ends, which lost 4 bases and 6 bases, there was a span of 7 bases. CDR3 length: 11 residues. Germline lookup yields CDR1 MGHDK and CDR2 SYGVNS. The CDR3 spells CASSVRGEQYF. CDR3 coding DNA: TGTGCCAGCAGTGTCAGGGGCGAGCAGTACTTC.

This clonotype was seen a handful of times. J is TRBJ2-7 and V is TRBV7-8; D is perhaps TRBD1 (6 bases). V was cut by 4 bases and J by 4 bases, with 17 bases left in between. This CDR3 has 15 residues. Looked up from germline, CDR1 is SGHVS and CDR2 is FQNEAQ. This CDR3 is CASSYLRTDLYEQYF. In DNA, the CDR3 is TGTGCCAGCAGCTATCTTAGGACAGACTTATACGAGCAGTACTTC.

The chain is built from TRBV19 and TRBJ1-1, with D hard to call. Per the germline V gene, CDR1 is LNHDA and CDR2 is SQIVND (reference sequence). Trimming cost V 7 bases and J 5 bases, with 20 bases left between them. The CDR3 runs to 15 residues. CDR3 nucleotides: TGTGCCAGTACTTACACACTCTCCTCGGGAACTGAAGCTTTCTTT. It encodes CASTYTLSSGTEAFF.

This clonotype was observed a few times. The rearrangement joins TRBV29-1 to TRBJ1-5; D call uncertain. Trimming cost V 4 bases and J 6 bases, with 13 bases left between them. The CDR3 length is 13 residues. Looked up from germline, CDR1 is SQVTM and CDR2 is ANQGSEA. The CDR3 nucleotides are TGCAGCGTTGCGGAGACACTATTTCAGCCCCAGCATTTT. As protein: CSVAETLFQPQHF.

This chain uses TRBV29-1 with TRBJ2-7, with D tentatively TRBD2 (6 bases). Deletions cut 4 bases from V and 3 bases from J, with 10 bases between. Germline-derived CDR1 and CDR2 are SQVTM and ANQGSEA. The CDR3 is made up of 12 amino acids. CDR3 in DNA: TGCAGCGTTGTGGAGGGGATCTACGAGCAGTACTTC. Protein: CSVVEGIYEQYF.

This clonotype was found a few times. This clone may be a read error of a much larger clone one base away. This CDR3 fails to terminate in the conserved phenylalanine or tryptophan, so it likely reflects a read error. The V call is TRBV4-2, the J call TRBJ1-6; no clear D gene. CDR3 length equals 13 residues. Per the germline V gene, CDR1 is LGHNA and CDR2 is YNFKEQ. V lost 1 base and J lost 9, with 7 bases in between. CDR3 sequence: CASSQARGSPLHS. DNA for the CDR3: TGTGCCAGCAGCCAAGCTAGAGGTTCACCCCTCCACTCT.

This clonotype came up a few times. The V and J genes are TRBV20-1 and TRBJ2-5; a possible D gene is TRBD1 (6 bases). CDR1 and CDR2 (germline): DFQATT, SNEGSKA (reference sequence). The CDR3 has 12 amino acids. V shed 5 bases and J shed 5 bases, with 12 bases lying between them. The CDR3: CSAYRVKETQYF. The CDR3 nucleotides are TGCAGTGCTTACAGGGTCAAGGAGACCCAGTACTTC.